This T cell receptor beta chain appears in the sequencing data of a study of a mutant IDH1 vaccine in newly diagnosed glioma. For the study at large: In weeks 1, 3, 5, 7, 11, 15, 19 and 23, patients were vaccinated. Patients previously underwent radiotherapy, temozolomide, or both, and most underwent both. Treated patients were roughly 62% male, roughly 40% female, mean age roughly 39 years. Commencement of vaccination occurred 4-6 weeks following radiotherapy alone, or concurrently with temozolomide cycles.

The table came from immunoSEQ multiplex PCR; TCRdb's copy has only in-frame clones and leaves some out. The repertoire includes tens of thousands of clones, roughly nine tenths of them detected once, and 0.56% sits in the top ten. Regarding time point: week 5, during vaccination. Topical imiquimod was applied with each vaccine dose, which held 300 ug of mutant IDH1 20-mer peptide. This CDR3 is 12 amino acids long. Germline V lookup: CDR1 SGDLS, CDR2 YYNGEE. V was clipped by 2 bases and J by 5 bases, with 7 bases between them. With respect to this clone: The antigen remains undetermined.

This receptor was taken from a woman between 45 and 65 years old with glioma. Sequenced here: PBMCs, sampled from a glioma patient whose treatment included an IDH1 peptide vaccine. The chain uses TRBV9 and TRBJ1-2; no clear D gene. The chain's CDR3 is CASSVRGYGYTF. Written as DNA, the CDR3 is TGTGCCAGCAGCGTCCGGGGATATGGCTACACCTTC.